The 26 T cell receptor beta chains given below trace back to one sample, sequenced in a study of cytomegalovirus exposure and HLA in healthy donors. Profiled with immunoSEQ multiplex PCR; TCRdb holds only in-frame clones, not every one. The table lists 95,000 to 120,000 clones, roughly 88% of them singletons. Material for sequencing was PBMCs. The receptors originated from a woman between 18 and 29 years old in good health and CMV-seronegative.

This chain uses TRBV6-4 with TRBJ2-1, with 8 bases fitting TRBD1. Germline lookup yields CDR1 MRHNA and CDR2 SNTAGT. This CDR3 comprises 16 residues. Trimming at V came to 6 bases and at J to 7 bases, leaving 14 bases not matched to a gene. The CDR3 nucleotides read TGTGCCAGCAGCGCGGAGGAGGCAGGGGGCGGGAATGAGCAGTTCTTC. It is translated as CASSAEEAGGGNEQFF.

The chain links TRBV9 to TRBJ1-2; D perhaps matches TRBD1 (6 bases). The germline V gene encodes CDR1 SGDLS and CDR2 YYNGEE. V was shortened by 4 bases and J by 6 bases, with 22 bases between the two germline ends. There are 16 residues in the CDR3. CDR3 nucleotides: TGTGCCAGCAGCAGACGCCACAGGGATGTCATCGATGGCTACACCTTC. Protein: CASSRRHRDVIDGYTF.

The CDR3 DNA follows: TGTGCCAGCAGTTCCAGGGTTCGCTACGAGCAGTACTTC. Protein product: CASSSRVRYEQYF. V and J are TRBV27 and TRBJ2-7; TRBD1 is a possible D gene (5 bases). This CDR3 has 13 amino acids. CDR1 is MNHEY and CDR2 is SMNVEV in the germline V gene (reference sequence). Trimming left V 4 bases short and J 3 bases short, with 10 bases between.

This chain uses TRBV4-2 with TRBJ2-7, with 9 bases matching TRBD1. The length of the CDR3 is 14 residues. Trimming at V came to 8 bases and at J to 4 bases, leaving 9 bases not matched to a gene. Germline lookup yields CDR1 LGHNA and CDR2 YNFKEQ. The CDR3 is CASGFTGGTYEQYF. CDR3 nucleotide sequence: TGTGCCAGCGGATTTACAGGGGGCACGTACGAGCAGTACTTC.

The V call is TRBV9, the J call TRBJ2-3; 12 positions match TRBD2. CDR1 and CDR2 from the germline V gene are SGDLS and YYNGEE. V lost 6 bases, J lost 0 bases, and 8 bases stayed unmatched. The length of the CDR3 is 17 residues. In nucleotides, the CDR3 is TGTGCCAGCAACACGCGGACTAGCGGGGATAGCACAGATACGCAGTATTTT. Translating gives CASNTRTSGDSTDTQYF.

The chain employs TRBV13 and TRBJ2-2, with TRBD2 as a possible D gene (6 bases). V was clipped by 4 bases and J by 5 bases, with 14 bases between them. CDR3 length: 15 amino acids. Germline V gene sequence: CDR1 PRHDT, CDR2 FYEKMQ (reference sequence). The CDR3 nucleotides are TGTGCCAGCAGCTCCTCGGGACTGCGTACCGGGGAGCTGTTTTTT. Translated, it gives CASSSSGLRTGELFF.

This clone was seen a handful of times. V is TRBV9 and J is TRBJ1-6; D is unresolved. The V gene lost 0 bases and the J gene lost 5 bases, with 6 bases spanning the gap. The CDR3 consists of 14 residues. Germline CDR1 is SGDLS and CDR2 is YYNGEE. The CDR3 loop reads CASSVGTHNSPLHF. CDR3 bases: TGTGCCAGCAGCGTAGGAACTCATAATTCACCCCTCCACTTT.

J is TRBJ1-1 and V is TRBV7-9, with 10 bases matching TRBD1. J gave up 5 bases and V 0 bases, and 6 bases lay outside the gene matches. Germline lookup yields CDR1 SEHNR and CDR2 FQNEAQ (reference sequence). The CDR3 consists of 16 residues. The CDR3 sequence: CASSLALGQGGTEAFF. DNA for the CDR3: TGTGCCAGCAGCTTAGCGCTAGGACAGGGGGGTACTGAAGCTTTCTTT.

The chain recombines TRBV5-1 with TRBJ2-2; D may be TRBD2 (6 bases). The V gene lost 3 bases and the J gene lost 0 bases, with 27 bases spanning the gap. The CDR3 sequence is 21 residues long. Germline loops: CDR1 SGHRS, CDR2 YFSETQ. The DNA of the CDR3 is TGCGCCAGCAGCTCGAGACGCTTGGCGGGGACTGCCTCTCCGAACACCGGGGAGCTGTTTTTT. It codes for CASSSRRLAGTASPNTGELFF.

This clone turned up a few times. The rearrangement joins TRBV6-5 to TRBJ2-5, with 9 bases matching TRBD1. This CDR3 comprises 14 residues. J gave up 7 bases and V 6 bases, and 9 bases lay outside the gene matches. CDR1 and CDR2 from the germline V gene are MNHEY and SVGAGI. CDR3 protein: CASRQTGGVGTQYF. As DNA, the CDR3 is TGTGCCAGCAGGCAAACAGGGGGCGTAGGGACCCAGTACTTC.

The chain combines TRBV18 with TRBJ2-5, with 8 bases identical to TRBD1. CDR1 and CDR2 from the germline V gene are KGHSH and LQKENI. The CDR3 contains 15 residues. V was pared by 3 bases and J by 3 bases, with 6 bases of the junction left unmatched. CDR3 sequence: CASSPTYRGEETQYF. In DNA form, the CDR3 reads TGTGCCAGCTCACCCACCTACAGGGGGGAAGAGACCCAGTACTTC.

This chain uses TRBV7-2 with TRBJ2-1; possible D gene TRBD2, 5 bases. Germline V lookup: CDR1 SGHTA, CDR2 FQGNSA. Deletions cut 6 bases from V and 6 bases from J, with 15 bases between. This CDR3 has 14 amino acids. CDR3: CASRSGVASNEQFF. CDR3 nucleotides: TGTGCCAGCAGGTCCGGGGTAGCCAGCAATGAGCAGTTCTTC.

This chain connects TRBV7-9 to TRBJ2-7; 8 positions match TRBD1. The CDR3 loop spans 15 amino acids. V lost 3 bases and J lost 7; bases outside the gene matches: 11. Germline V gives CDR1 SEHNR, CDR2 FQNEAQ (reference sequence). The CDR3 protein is CASSLRGQGRSEQYF. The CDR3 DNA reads TGTGCCAGCAGCTTGAGAGGACAGGGTCGGTCAGAGCAGTACTTC.

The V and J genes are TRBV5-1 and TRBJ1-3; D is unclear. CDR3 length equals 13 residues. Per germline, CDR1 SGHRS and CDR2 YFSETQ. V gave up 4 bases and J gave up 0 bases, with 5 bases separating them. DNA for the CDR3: TGCGCCAGCAGCCCTTACTCTGGAAACACCATATATTTT. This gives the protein CASSPYSGNTIYF.

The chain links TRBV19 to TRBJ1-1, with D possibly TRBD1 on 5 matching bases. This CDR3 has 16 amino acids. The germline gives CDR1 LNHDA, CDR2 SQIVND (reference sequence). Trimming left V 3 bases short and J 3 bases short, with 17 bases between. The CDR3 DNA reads TGTGCCAGTAGTATCGACAGATCCGCATGGGACACTGAAGCTTTCTTT. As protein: CASSIDRSAWDTEAFF.

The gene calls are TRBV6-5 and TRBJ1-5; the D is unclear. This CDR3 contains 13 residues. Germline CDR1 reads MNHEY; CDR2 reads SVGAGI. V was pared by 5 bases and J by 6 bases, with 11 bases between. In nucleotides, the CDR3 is TGTGCCAGCAGTGAGCAGGCAGGTCAGCCCCAGCATTTT. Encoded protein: CASSEQAGQPQHF.

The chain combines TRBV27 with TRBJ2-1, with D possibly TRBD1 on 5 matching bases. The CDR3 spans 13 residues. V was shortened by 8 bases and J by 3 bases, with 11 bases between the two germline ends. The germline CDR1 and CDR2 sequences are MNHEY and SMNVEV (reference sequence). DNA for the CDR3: TGTGCCAGCGGGCCAGGGCTCTACAATGAGCAGTTCTTC. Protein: CASGPGLYNEQFF.

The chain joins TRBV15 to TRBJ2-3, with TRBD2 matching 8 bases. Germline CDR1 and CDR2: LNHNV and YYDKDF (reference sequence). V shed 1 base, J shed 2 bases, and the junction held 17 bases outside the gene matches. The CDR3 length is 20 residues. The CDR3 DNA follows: TGTGCCACCAGCAGAGGCGAGCGGGGGCCCGACGTTTTTTTCACAGATACGCAGTATTTT. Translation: CATSRGERGPDVFFTDTQYF.

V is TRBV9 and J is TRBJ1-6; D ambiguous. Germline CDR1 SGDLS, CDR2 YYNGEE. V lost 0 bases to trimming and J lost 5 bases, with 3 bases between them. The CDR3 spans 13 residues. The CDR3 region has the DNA TGTGCCAGCAGCGTAGCTGATAATTCACCCCTCCACTTT. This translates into CASSVADNSPLHF.

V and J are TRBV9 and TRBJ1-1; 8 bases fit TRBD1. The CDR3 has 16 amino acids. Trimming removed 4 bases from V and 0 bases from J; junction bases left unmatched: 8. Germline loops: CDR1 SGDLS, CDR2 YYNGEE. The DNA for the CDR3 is TGTGCCAGCAGCCCAAGGACAGGGTTAATGAACACTGAAGCTTTCTTT. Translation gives CASSPRTGLMNTEAFF.

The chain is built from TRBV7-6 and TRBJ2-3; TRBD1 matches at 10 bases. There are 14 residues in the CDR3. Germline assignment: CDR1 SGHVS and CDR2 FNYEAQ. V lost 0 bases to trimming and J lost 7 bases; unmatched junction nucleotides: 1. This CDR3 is CASSLATGGNTQYF. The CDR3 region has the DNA TGTGCCAGCAGCTTAGCGACAGGGGGCAATACGCAGTATTTT.

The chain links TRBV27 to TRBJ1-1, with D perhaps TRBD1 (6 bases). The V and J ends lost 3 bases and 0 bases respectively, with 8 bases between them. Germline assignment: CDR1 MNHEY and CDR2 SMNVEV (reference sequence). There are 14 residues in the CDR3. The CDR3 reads CASSFWGLNTEAFF. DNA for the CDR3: TGTGCCAGCAGTTTTTGGGGGCTGAACACTGAAGCTTTCTTT.

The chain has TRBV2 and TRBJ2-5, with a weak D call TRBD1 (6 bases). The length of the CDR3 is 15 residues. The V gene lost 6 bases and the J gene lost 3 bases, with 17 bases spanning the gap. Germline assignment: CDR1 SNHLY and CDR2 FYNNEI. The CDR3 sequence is CASSPGQRPEETQYF. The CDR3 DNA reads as TGTGCCAGCAGCCCCGGACAGCGTCCGGAAGAGACCCAGTACTTC.

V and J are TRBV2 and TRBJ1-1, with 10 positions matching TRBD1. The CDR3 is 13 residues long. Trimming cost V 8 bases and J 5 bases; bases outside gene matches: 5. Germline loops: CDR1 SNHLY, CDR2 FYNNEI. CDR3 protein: CASDDRGQTEAFF. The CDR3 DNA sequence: TGTGCCAGCGACGACAGGGGGCAAACTGAAGCTTTCTTT.

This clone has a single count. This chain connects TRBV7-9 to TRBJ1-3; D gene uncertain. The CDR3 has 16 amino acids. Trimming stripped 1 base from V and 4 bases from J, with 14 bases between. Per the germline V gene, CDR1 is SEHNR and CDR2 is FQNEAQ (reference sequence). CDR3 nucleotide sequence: TGTGCCAGCAGCTTAGGGCGTATGATGAGGGGAAACACCATATATTTT. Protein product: CASSLGRMMRGNTIYF.

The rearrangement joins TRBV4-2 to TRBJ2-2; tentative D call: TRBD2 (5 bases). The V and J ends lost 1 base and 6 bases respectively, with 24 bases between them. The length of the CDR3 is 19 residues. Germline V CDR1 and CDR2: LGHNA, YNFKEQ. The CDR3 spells CASSQGTLFTGSFSGELFF. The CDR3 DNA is TGTGCCAGCAGCCAAGGGACCCTCTTTACGGGGAGTTTCTCCGGGGAGCTGTTTTTT.